This TCR beta chain was retrieved from a study of shared clonotypes between healthy human individuals. V lost 2 bases and J lost 3, with 11 bases in between. The V gene's germline CDR1 is MNHNS and CDR2 SASEGT. This CDR3 has 15 amino acids. Method: immunoSEQ multiplex PCR; TCRdb's copy keeps in-frame clones and lacks some. The sample yields some 2.1 million clones, 85% to 95% seen once. Terminally differentiated effector memory CD45RA+ cells were left out of the naive CD8 fraction, which was CD45RO-negative and positively selected for CCR7. Nashville, Tennessee was home to all donors, who were Caucasian adults.

The sequence was obtained from a man aged 18 to 29 in good health. Some clones in this sample may be carry-over from other donors' samples. The sequenced sample was naive CD8+ T cells from PBMCs. The J gene is TRBJ2-1, the V gene TRBV6-1; tentatively, D is TRBD1 (7 bases). Here the CDR3 reads CASSELRDSYNEQFF. CDR3 sequence (DNA): TGTGCCAGCAGTGAATTGCGGGACAGCTACAATGAGCAGTTCTTC.